This TCR beta chain was observed in a study of blood T cell repertoires in COVID-19. Study-level information: The cDNA or gDNA used as material had been derived from T cells, B-cell-depleted T cells, or PBMCs.

This clone was seen a single time. Assay used: immunoSEQ multiplex PCR; TCRdb lists only in-frame clones, some missing. The table has around 290,000 clones, approximately 90% seen once. This receptor was identified in a woman aged 30 to 39 with COVID-19, enrolled during active disease. The sequenced sample consisted of peripheral blood.

The CDR3 DNA follows: TGTGCCAGCAGCTTTGCCGGCGAGCAGGGCTATGGCTACACCTTC. It encodes CASSFAGEQGYGYTF. The V and J genes are TRBV5-6 and TRBJ1-2; D may be TRBD1 (5 bases). This CDR3 has 15 amino acids. The germline CDR1 and CDR2 sequences are SGHDT and YYEEEE. Trimming removed 2 bases from V and 4 bases from J, with 15 bases in between.